The TCR beta chain under discussion was sequenced for a study of blood T cell repertoires in COVID-19 (dated by TCRdb to between 2020 and 2021). Some background on the complete study: Samples covering the acute and convalescent phases of COVID-19 were provided by collaborators in the United States, Italy and Spain. The prospective study material was composed of cDNA or gDNA derived from T cells, B-cell-depleted T cells, or PBMCs. Nearly every sample came with metadata listing a de-identified subject ID, COVID-19 status, age in years and sex. Samples came from the ongoing ImmuneRACE study (first 160 participants) plus 1,254 subjects from 6 global collaborators. Where HLA class I and class II types were available, the types were taken from metadata supplied by the sample provider, not from assay-based typing. Deeply sampled blood TCRbeta repertoires from subjects exposed to, actively infected with, or recovered from COVID-19 were included in the dataset. The repertoires were released in a freely available public database meant as a resource for research on the immune response to SARS-CoV-2.

From its cysteine to its phenylalanine, the CDR3 spans 15 amino acids. Solely the CDR3 DNA is kept, with 45 bases framed from the first base. What the authors observed across the whole study: The amount of clinical and demographic metadata varied by source and participant and was provided uncurated.

Concerning this clone: Its binding antigen is unknown. Within one base of it there is no much larger clone, and no base qualities were kept.

The immunoSEQ Assay, a bias-controlled multiplex PCR, was used to amplify TCRbeta CDR3 regions from genomic DNA. The paper's data handling went like this. The number of nucleated cells in each sample was estimated from the amplification of reference gene primers within the assay. To quantify the absolute abundance of each unique TCRbeta CDR3 rearrangement, sequence reads were collapsed and filtered. For each sample, productive Simpson clonality was calculated by taking the square root of Simpson's diversity index across productive rearrangements. TCRdb's version of the immuneACCESS table is confined to in-frame rearrangements and falls short of the full clone set. An unresolved V gene accounts for under half of the shortfall where checked; the remainder is of unknown origin. The V and J calls and clone size were taken over from that table, and D and trimming were inferred from the DNA. The sample includes 200,000 to 250,000 clones, with under 90% observed a single time. Together, the top ten hold approximately 4% of the sample.

Whole blood was collected in K2EDTA tubes by collaborating institutions according to the institutions' own protocols. For TCRbeta analysis, collaborators shipped samples in one of three forms: frozen whole blood, isolated PBMCs, or DNA extracted from either of those sample types. The rearrangement combines TRBV21-1 with TRBJ1-5. TRBV21-1 is flagged as a pseudogene. The sequencing input was peripheral blood. This TCR came from a woman older than 75 with acute or convalescent COVID-19. The CDR3 amino acid sequence is: CAGEGLTGFNQPQHF. The DNA reads TGTGCCGGAGAAGGATTGACCGGGTTCAATCAGCCCCAGCATTTT.